This is a list of T cell receptor beta chains from one sample in a study of monozygotic twins with inflammatory bowel disease. TCRdb reworked the 5' RACE reads into one entry per CDR3 protein, no DNA. The sample includes 330,000 or so distinct CDR3 sequences. Sequencing input: blood. The receptors were gathered from a human donor with ulcerative colitis or Crohn's disease, or a healthy co-twin of an affected twin (not recorded which). The CDR3 runs from the conserved cysteine through the conserved F or W. Each record gives: V gene, J gene, CDR3 protein.

>TRBV7-9|TRBJ1-3
CAQGTDTLGNTIYF
>TRBV3-1|TRBJ2-1
CASSEGTAYNEQFF
>TRBV28|TRBJ1-1
CASSQGAPGTEAFF
>TRBV28|TRBJ2-6
CASNTRGVGANVLTF
>TRBV5-1|TRBJ1-2
CASSLGVQYGYTF
>TRBV3-1|TRBJ1-1
CASSLPGLGTTEAFF
>TRBV24-1|TRBJ2-7
CATSDSSYEQYF
>TRBV7-2|TRBJ2-7
CASSPSPPYEQYF
>TRBV28|TRBJ1-2
CASSSQGVGTVYGYTF
>TRBV20-1|TRBJ2-3
CSTGGRTDTQYF
>TRBV6-1|TRBJ2-1
CASRQPGQGLHEQFF
>TRBV5-1|TRBJ1-3
CASSPTGVLSGNTIYF
>TRBV11-2|TRBJ2-3
CASSLRGPGEDTQYF
>TRBV21-1|TRBJ2-7
CASSKATSGGTYEQYF
>TRBV18|TRBJ1-2
CASSPREALYGYTF
>TRBV7-2|TRBJ2-1
CASSFSDYSGSRRSRGDNEQFF
>TRBV7-2|TRBJ1-3
CASSYSGGWGAGNTIYF
>TRBV21-1|TRBJ2-7
CASISKSGQGYEQYF
>TRBV28|TRBJ2-1
CASRKGARVNEQFF
>TRBV27|TRBJ2-7
CASSARDSYEQYF
>TRBV5-1|TRBJ2-1
CASSLVGGAVTNEQFF
>TRBV5-1|TRBJ2-7
CASSSWGQGSYEQYF
>TRBV10-3|TRBJ2-2
CAISESPGGTGELFF
>TRBV4-1|TRBJ2-4
CASSQSDFVAKNIQYF
>TRBV7-3|TRBJ2-2
CASSLRGRVDEELFF
>TRBV20-1|TRBJ1-1
CSARFLDEAFF
>TRBV5-1|TRBJ2-6
CASSQGVVGANVLTF
>TRBV28|TRBJ1-5
CASSLRREPQHF
>TRBV12-3/TRBV12-4|TRBJ1-2
CASSLTGVNIGYTF
>TRBV20-1|TRBJ2-4
CSAAPKNIQYF
>TRBV12-3/TRBV12-4|TRBJ2-3
CASKSGDTQYF
>TRBV12-3/TRBV12-4|TRBJ2-1
CASLNSGSSYNEQFF
>TRBV5-1|TRBJ2-1
CASSIVAGSYNEQFF
>TRBV20-1|TRBJ2-5
CSARGGNQETQYF
>TRBV12-3/TRBV12-4|TRBJ2-3
CASSSGTSPSSTDTQYF
>TRBV3-1|TRBJ2-5
CASSQDVANGETQYF
>TRBV14|TRBJ2-2
CASSQVRRLTGTGELFF
>TRBV20-1|TRBJ2-5
CSARYQETQYF
>TRBV4-1|TRBJ2-7
CASSQGQGGTKQYF
>TRBV18|TRBJ1-1
CASSANPQGQTEAFF
>TRBV29-1|TRBJ1-1
CSGILGTEAFF
>TRBV28|TRBJ2-7
CASSLGGSYEQYF
>TRBV20-1|TRBJ2-2
CSALRSGPGELFF
>TRBV7-9|TRBJ2-5
CASSRGDGGAQETQYF
>TRBV29-1|TRBJ2-3
CSVEVRFRASGGLDTQYF
>TRBV5-1|TRBJ2-3
CASNSGQGAGTDTQYF
>TRBV12-3/TRBV12-4|TRBJ1-5
CASSLGIGTANQPQHF
>TRBV28|TRBJ2-2
CASSLYLAGGAGELFF
>TRBV28|TRBJ2-3
CASSATGQGRADTQYF
>TRBV19|TRBJ2-7
CASRGDSSYEQYF
>TRBV7-2|TRBJ2-1
CASSLAERDLNNEQFF
>TRBV6-5|TRBJ2-3
CASSYRTGGDTQYF
>TRBV11-2|TRBJ2-7
CASSFLWVRYEQYF
>TRBV7-2|TRBJ1-5
CASSSRGASNQPQHF